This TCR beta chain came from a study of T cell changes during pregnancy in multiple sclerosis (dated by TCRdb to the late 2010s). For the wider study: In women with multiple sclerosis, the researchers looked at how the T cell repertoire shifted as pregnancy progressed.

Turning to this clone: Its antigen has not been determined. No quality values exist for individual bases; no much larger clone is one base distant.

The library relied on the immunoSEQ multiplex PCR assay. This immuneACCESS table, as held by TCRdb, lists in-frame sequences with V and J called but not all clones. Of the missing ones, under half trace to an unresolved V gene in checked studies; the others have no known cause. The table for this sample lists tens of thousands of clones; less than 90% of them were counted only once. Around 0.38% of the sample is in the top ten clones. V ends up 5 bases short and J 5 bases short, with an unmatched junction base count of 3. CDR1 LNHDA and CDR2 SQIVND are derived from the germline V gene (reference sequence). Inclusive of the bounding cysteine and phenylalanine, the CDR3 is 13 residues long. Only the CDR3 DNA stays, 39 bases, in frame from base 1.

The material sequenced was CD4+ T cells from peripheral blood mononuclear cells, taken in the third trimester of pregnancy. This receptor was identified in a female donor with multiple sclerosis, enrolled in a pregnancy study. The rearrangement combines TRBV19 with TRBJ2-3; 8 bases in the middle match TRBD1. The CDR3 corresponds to CASSGQGGDTQYF. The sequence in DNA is TGTGCCAGTAGTGGACAGGGTGGAGATACGCAGTATTTT.